Below, 8 T cell receptor beta chains from the same sample are listed, as sequenced in a study of PD-L1 blockade in urothelial cancer. Regarding time point: pretreatment peripheral blood. Profiling relied on immunoSEQ multiplex PCR, and the TCRdb table lists in-frame clones only, not all of them. The sample has fewer than 95,000 clones, roughly 89% seen once. The material sequenced was PBMCs, taken around atezolizumab (anti-PD-L1) treatment. Source of these receptors: a man aged 55 to 69 with urothelial cancer.

The V call is TRBV5-4, the J call TRBJ2-2; D is perhaps TRBD2 (6 bases). From germline, CDR1 is SGHNT and CDR2 YYREEE (reference sequence). The V end was cut by 3 bases, the J end by 2 bases, with 11 bases between. The CDR3 runs 15 residues. CDR3 loop: CASSSDYFNTGELFF. The CDR3 bases are TGTGCCAGCAGCTCGGACTACTTTAACACCGGGGAGCTGTTTTTT.

Only one count was recorded for this clone. This chain links TRBV10-3 with TRBJ1-5; TRBD1 matches at 9 bases. V trimming: 3 bases; J trimming: 1 base; junction bases outside the gene matches: 7. The CDR3 extends over 17 amino acids. Germline CDR1 reads ENHRY; CDR2 reads SYGVKD. CDR3 nucleotides: TGTGCCATCAGTGATACGAGGACAGGGGCCAGCAATCAGCCCCAGCATTTT. Amino acids: CAISDTRTGASNQPQHF.

The chain recombines TRBV7-2 with TRBJ2-7; TRBD1 is a possible D gene (7 bases). Trimming stripped 4 bases from V and 2 bases from J, with 15 bases between. The CDR3 contains 15 residues. Germline values: CDR1 SGHTA, CDR2 FQGNSA. The CDR3 reads CASSSRGAGPYEQYF. CDR3 nucleotides: TGTGCCAGCAGCTCCAGGGGGGCTGGCCCCTACGAGCAGTACTTC.

The chain is built from TRBV21-1 and TRBJ2-1; the table assigns TRBD2, which was not confirmed against the DNA. TRBV21-1 represents a pseudogene. CDR3 length: 12 amino acids. The DNA of the CDR3 is TGTGCCAGCGGGAGTGTCTACAATGAGCAGTTCTTC. Translation gives CASGSVYNEQFF.

The chain joins TRBV18 to TRBJ2-1; 7 bases fit TRBD2. The junction had 6 bases not matched to a gene; V was cut back by 1 base and J by 6 bases. Germline lookup yields CDR1 KGHSH and CDR2 LQKENI. The CDR3 consists of 15 residues. The CDR3: CASSPQGGSANEQFF. The CDR3 DNA reads TGTGCCAGCTCACCACAGGGCGGGAGCGCCAATGAGCAGTTCTTC. Supplemented by reference TRBV18 and TRBJ2-1, the full variable domain reads NAGVMQNPRHLVRRRGQEARLRCSPMKGHSHVYWYRQLPEEGLKFMVYLQKENIIDESGMPKERFSAEFPKEGPSILRIQQVVRGDSAAYFCASSPQGGSANEQFFGPGTRLTVL.

The chain employs TRBV5-4 and TRBJ1-4; tentatively, D is TRBD1 (6 bases). Germline CDR1 and CDR2: SGHNT and YYREEE (reference sequence). The CDR3 consists of 14 residues. V lost 2 bases to trimming and J lost 1 base, with 6 bases between them. CDR3 sequence reads: CASSLQGTNEKLFF. In nucleotides, the CDR3 is TGTGCCAGCAGCTTACAGGGAACTAATGAAAAACTGTTTTTT.

The sample holds one count of this clone. V is TRBV10-2 and J is TRBJ2-1; D is undetermined. Deletions cut 3 bases from V and 4 bases from J, with 16 bases between. The CDR3 sequence is 16 residues long. CDR1 and CDR2 from the germline V gene are WSHSY and SAAADI. CDR3 nucleotides: TGCGCCAGCAGTGAATCCCGCCAGATGGCTTACAATGAGCAGTTCTTC. Its protein product is CASSESRQMAYNEQFF.

This chain links TRBV6-1 with TRBJ1-5; 7 bases align to TRBD1. Germline lookup yields CDR1 MNHNS and CDR2 SASEGT. CDR3 size: 15 residues. The V gene end was trimmed by 8 bases and the J gene end by 2 bases; junction bases not matched to a gene: 9. The CDR3 spells CASRKDRAGNQPQHF. The CDR3 DNA reads as TGTGCCAGCCGTAAAGACAGGGCGGGCAATCAGCCCCAGCATTTT.